This T cell receptor (beta chain) was captured by sequencing in a study of human T cells and chemical hapten exposure. Study overall: Sensitization applied 2% DPC to around 2 cm by around 2 cm of upper inner arm skin.

TCRdb independently ran MiXCR on the RACE reads; one entry per CDR3 protein. The sample lists under 90,000 distinct CDR3 sequences, 8.5% occurring once. Germline V gene lookup returns CDR1 MRHNA and CDR2 SNTAGT. Unmatched junction bases numbered 8, after V lost 7 bases and J lost 5 bases. This CDR3 has 14 residues. In this sample, this clonotype turned up many times. Time point reported: patch test 2, 6 weeks after DPC sensitization. Indicated treatment: therapeutic diphenylcyclopropenone sensitization with weekly scalp DPC. Sample donors consisted of patients with alopecia, aged 18 to 70 years, who were suitable for DPC.

Sample: whole blood, taken in connection with sensitization to the hapten diphenylcyclopropenone (DPC). The chain is built from TRBV6-4 and TRBJ1-5; 7 bases agree with TRBD1. This receptor was taken from a woman in her forties or fifties with alopecia areata. Some clones in this sample may be carry-over from other donors' samples. CDR3 region: CASIPTGTDQPQHF. CDR3 nucleotide sequence: TGTGCCAGCATTCCGACAGGGACGGATCAGCCCCAGCATTTT.